Listed below are T cell receptor beta chains from one sample, sequenced in a study of breast tumors, draining lymph nodes, adjacent tissues. TCRdb ran MiXCR on the multiplex PCR reads and lists one entry per CDR3 protein. The sample lists 270,000 or so distinct CDR3 sequences; roughly 31% were seen once. Material: axillary lymph node tissue. Receptors were obtained from a female donor with breast cancer. Some clones in this sample may be carry-over from other donors' samples. Each CDR3 is given with its conserved first and last residue. D genes are given only for firm matches. Clone size is stated in some rows and not others, as once, few, many or a class when expanded.

J | D | V | size | CDR3 | DNA
TRBJ2-3 | TRBD2 | TRBV28 | NA | CARSFLSGADTQYF | TGTGCCAGGAGTTTTCTTAGCGGGGCGGATACGCAGTATTTT
TRBJ1-3 | NA | TRBV6-1 | many | CASAQYSGNTIYF | TGTGCCAGCGCACAGTACTCTGGAAACACCATATATTTT
TRBJ1-4 | TRBD1 | TRBV2 | NA | CASSYSVPGQGRSEKPFF | TGTGCCAGCAGTTACTCAGTCCCGGGACAGGGACGGAGTGAAAAACCGTTTTTT
TRBJ2-7 | NA | TRBV29-1 | many | CSVGGTLGSEQYF | TGCAGCGTTGGAGGGACCCTCGGTAGCGAGCAGTACTTC
TRBJ2-3 | NA | TRBV20-1 | many | CSAAPGPAIDTQYF | TGCAGTGCGGCTCCGGGTCCCGCAATAGATACGCAGTATTTT
TRBJ2-7 | TRBD2 | TRBV5-1 | many | CASSLASGEPYEQYF | TGCGCCAGCAGCTTGGCCAGCGGGGAACCATACGAGCAGTACTTC
TRBJ1-4 | NA | TRBV4-2 | many | CASSQLSGGTNEKLFF | TGTGCCAGCAGCCAATTGAGTGGGGGTACTAATGAAAAACTGTTTTTT
TRBJ2-7 | TRBD1 | TRBV7-6 | many | CASSTGTATYEQYF | TGTGCCAGCAGCACAGGGACAGCAACCTACGAGCAGTACTTC
TRBJ1-2 | NA | TRBV2 | NA | CASTRGADGYTF | TGTGCCAGCACTAGGGGCGCGGACGGCTACACCTTC
TRBJ1-2 | NA | TRBV19 | many | CASSTRTYERGYTF | TGTGCCAGTAGTACCCGGACCTATGAGAGAGGCTACACCTTC
TRBJ1-1 | NA | TRBV2 | few | CASSRRVSDTEAFF | TGTGCCAGCAGCCGCAGGGTATCGGACACTGAAGCTTTCTTT
TRBJ2-7 | NA | TRBV5-4 | few | CASSLGPSGEQYF | TGTGCCAGCAGCTTGGGGCCTTCCGGCGAGCAGTACTTC
TRBJ2-1 | TRBD2 | TRBV15 | many | CATSRGRSGSGTYNEQFF | TGTGCCACCAGCAGAGGTCGGTCGGGTAGCGGGACCTACAATGAGCAGTTCTTC
TRBJ2-5 | TRBD1 | TRBV20-1 | many | CSASRQGPHQETQYF | TGCAGTGCTAGCAGACAGGGCCCCCACCAAGAGACCCAGTACTTC
TRBJ1-2 | TRBD1 | TRBV30 | many | CAWSPGTGSLYGYTF | TGTGCCTGGAGTCCGGGGACAGGGAGCCTTTATGGCTACACCTTC
TRBJ2-7 | NA | TRBV20-1 | many | CSAPDRILREQYF | TGCAGTGCTCCCGACAGGATCTTGCGCGAGCAGTACTTC
TRBJ2-7 | TRBD1 | TRBV20-1 | many | CSADRGFSYEQYF | TGCAGTGCCGACAGGGGGTTTTCCTACGAGCAGTACTTC
TRBJ2-5 | NA | TRBV19 | many | CASSKRETQYF | TGTGCCAGTAGTAAGCGGGAGACCCAGTACTTC
TRBJ1-4 | NA | TRBV5-6 | many | CASSLVIREFDRAF | TGTGCCAGCAGCTTGGTTATTCGGGAATTTGATAGAGCTTTT
TRBJ1-6 | TRBD1 | TRBV6-1 | many | CASSGQGYSPLHF | TGTGCCAGCAGTGGACAGGGATATTCACCCCTCCACTTT
TRBJ2-1 | TRBD2 | TRBV20-1 | many | CSALKREGHNEQFF | TGCAGTGCACTTAAGCGGGAGGGCCACAATGAGCAGTTCTTC
TRBJ2-7 | TRBD1 | TRBV6-6 | many | CASTRDRGSYEQYF | TGTGCCAGCACTCGGGACAGGGGTAGCTACGAGCAGTACTTC
TRBJ1-4 | NA | TRBV9 | many | CASSEGSLGEKLFF | TGTGCCAGCAGCGAAGGGAGTCTAGGAGAAAAACTGTTTTTT
TRBJ1-5 | NA | TRBV2 | many | CASSELGQRNQPQHF | TGTGCCAGCAGTGAACTGGGTCAGCGCAATCAGCCCCAGCATTTT
TRBJ2-5 | NA | TRBV10-2 | many | CASSESWETQYF | TGCGCCAGCAGTGAGTCTTGGGAGACCCAGTACTTC
TRBJ2-7 | NA | TRBV6-5 | many | CASSRGRPESHSYEQYF | TGTGCCAGCAGCCGCGGACGCCCGGAGAGTCACTCCTACGAGCAGTACTTC
TRBJ2-7 | TRBD2 | TRBV20-1 | many | CSARIGFGGGPKLDWASGSYEQYF | TGCAGTGCTAGAATCGGTTTCGGTGGGGGTCCGAAATTGGATTGGGCTAGCGGCTCCTACGAGCAGTACTTC
TRBJ1-2 | NA | TRBV20-1 | NA | CSARGLGARHGYTF | TGCAGTGCTAGAGGGCTGGGGGCCCGACATGGCTACACCTTC
TRBJ1-6 | NA | TRBV20-1 | many | CSVTRGNSPLHF | TGCAGTGTAACCCGTGGCAATTCACCCCTCCACTTT
TRBJ2-7 | NA | TRBV5-6 | NA | CASSSNPPDHSYEQYF | TGTGCCAGCAGCTCGAACCCCCCTGACCACTCCTACGAGCAGTACTTC
TRBJ2-5 | TRBD1 | TRBV29-1 | many | CSGLLGTGGETQYF | TGCAGCGGTCTTCTCGGGACAGGGGGGGAGACCCAGTACTTC
TRBJ2-1 | TRBD2 | TRBV20-1 | many | CSARRRERWEQFF | TGCAGTGCTCGGCGGCGGGAGCGCTGGGAGCAGTTCTTC
TRBJ2-2 | NA | TRBV7-9 | NA | CASSSLRPGTGELFF | TGTGCCAGCAGCTCCCTGAGGCCGGGCACCGGGGAGCTGTTTTTT
TRBJ1-6 | NA | TRBV25-1 | many | CASLGPTYNSPLHF | TGTGCCAGCCTGGGACCAACCTATAATTCACCCCTCCACTTT
TRBJ1-2 | NA | TRBV30 | many | CAWSYGGGNYGYTF | TGTGCCTGGAGTTATGGAGGTGGTAACTATGGCTACACCTTC
TRBJ2-7 | NA | TRBV19 | NA | CASTRQETYEQYF | TGTGCCAGTACCCGACAGGAAACCTACGAGCAGTACTTC
TRBJ2-3 | TRBD1 | TRBV5-4 | few | CASSRGQVPTDTQYF | TGTGCCAGCAGCCGGGGACAGGTCCCCACAGATACGCAGTATTTT
TRBJ2-3 | TRBD2 | TRBV7-7 | NA | CASETGGTTDTQYF | TGTGCTAGTGAGACGGGAGGGACCACAGATACGCAGTATTTT
TRBJ2-1 | TRBD1 | TRBV9 | NA | CASSGQGQYNEQFF | TGTGCCAGCAGCGGACAGGGTCAGTACAATGAGCAGTTCTTC
TRBJ2-5 | NA | TRBV10-3 | NA | CAISGLLSSRHAQETQYF | TGTGCCATCAGTGGTTTGCTTAGTTCCAGACACGCACAAGAGACCCAGTACTTC
TRBJ1-1 | NA | TRBV5-4 | NA | CASSLGGDANTEAFF | TGTGCCAGCAGCTTGGGGGGGGATGCGAACACTGAAGCTTTCTTT
TRBJ2-7 | TRBD2 | TRBV6-2/TRBV6-3 | NA | CASSSRRTSGASYEQYF | TGTGCCAGCAGCTCCCGTCGGACTAGCGGCGCCTCCTACGAGCAGTACTTC
TRBJ2-5 | TRBD2 | TRBV5-8 | many | CASSLAGGLQETQYF | TGTGCCAGCAGTCTAGCGGGAGGTCTCCAAGAGACCCAGTACTTC
TRBJ2-7 | NA | TRBV7-8 | many | CASSRWLIGGTHEQYF | TGTGCCAGCAGCCGTTGGCTGATTGGCGGGACCCACGAGCAGTACTTC
TRBJ2-5 | NA | TRBV5-8 | many | CASSLELGQETQYF | TGTGCCAGCAGCTTGGAACTAGGACAAGAGACCCAGTACTTC
TRBJ2-7 | NA | TRBV25-1 | many | CASSEHNYEQYF | TGTGCCAGCAGTGAACACAACTACGAGCAGTACTTC
TRBJ2-7 | TRBD2 | TRBV30 | many | CAWKLAGVNEQYF | TGTGCCTGGAAGCTAGCGGGAGTCAACGAGCAGTACTTC
TRBJ2-1 | NA | TRBV2 | NA | CASSLGGLQFF | TGTGCCAGCAGTCTAGGCGGGTTGCAGTTCTTC
TRBJ2-1 | NA | TRBV20-1 | NA | CSARGGTYSAEQFF | TGCAGTGCTAGAGGTGGGACTTATAGCGCTGAGCAGTTCTTC
TRBJ2-2 | NA | TRBV12-3/TRBV12-4 | many | CASSLRGGASTGELFF | TGTGCCAGCAGTTTACGTGGGGGCGCGAGCACCGGGGAGCTGTTTTTT
TRBJ2-5 | TRBD2 | TRBV5-1 | many | CASSLRVRESFGETQYF | TGCGCCAGCAGCTTGAGGGTGCGGGAGTCGTTTGGTGAGACCCAGTACTTC